Below, 17 T cell receptor beta chains from the same sample are listed, as sequenced in a study of monozygotic twins with inflammatory bowel disease. One entry per CDR3 protein, without DNA, is what TCRdb gives after re-calling the 5' RACE reads. This table lists approximately 330,000 distinct CDR3 sequences. Sequencing input: blood. The receptor set was obtained from a human donor with ulcerative colitis or Crohn's disease, or a healthy co-twin of an affected twin (not recorded which).

This chain uses TRBV5-1 with TRBJ2-7; no DNA is available, so the TRBD1 call from TCRdb remains unchecked. Germline CDR1 is SGHRS and CDR2 is YFSETQ. CDR3 size: 13 residues. CDR3 region: CASRQSQGYEQYF.

The chain is built from TRBV20-1 and TRBJ2-1; the D call of TRBD2 rests on TCRdb alone, since no DNA is present to check it. The CDR3 extends over 13 amino acids. Per the germline V gene, CDR1 is DFQATT and CDR2 is SNEGSKA (reference sequence). CDR3 residues: CSASPSADNEQFF.

Here the CDR3 reads CASSESGGYGNTIYF. This rearrangement joins TRBV25-1 to TRBJ1-3; TCRdb reports TRBD1, a call that lacks DNA to check it against. Germline V gene lookup returns CDR1 MGHDK and CDR2 SYGVNS. The CDR3 has 15 residues.

The V and J genes are TRBV20-1 and TRBJ1-5; without DNA, the TCRdb call of TRBD1 cannot be checked. Per germline, CDR1 DFQATT and CDR2 SNEGSKA (reference sequence). This CDR3 is 12 amino acids long. CDR3 region: CMAGTGDQPQHF.

The chain combines TRBV20-1 with TRBJ2-3; TCRdb gives TRBD2 as the D gene, but with no DNA this cannot be confirmed. The germline V gene has CDR1 DFQATT and CDR2 SNEGSKA (reference sequence). The CDR3 totals 16 residues. CDR3 residues: CSARGLAGASTDTQYF.

The chain carries TRBV27 and TRBJ2-7; TCRdb's D call of TRBD1 is untestable without DNA. The CDR3 consists of 17 residues. Germline V gene lookup returns CDR1 MNHEY and CDR2 SMNVEV (reference sequence). Here the CDR3 reads CASSLSPPSTGSYEQYF.

This chain uses TRBV30 with TRBJ1-6. The CDR3 contains 13 residues. CDR1 and CDR2 from the germline V gene are GTSNPN and SVGIG (reference sequence). The CDR3: CAWSTSYNSPLHF.

This chain links TRBV7-2 with TRBJ2-7; with no DNA, the TCRdb D assignment of TRBD1 cannot be verified. The germline V gene encodes CDR1 SGHTA and CDR2 FQGNSA. The CDR3 spans 14 residues. The CDR3 region is CASSFFTGAPEQYF.

The chain uses TRBV7-9 and TRBJ2-1; TCRdb's D call of TRBD2 is untestable without DNA. This CDR3 is 16 amino acids long. Germline CDR1 SEHNR, CDR2 FQNEAQ (reference sequence). The chain's CDR3 is CASSSLSGGTYNEQFF.

This chain connects TRBV29-1 to TRBJ1-1; TCRdb picks TRBD1, but there is no DNA to check that call. The CDR3 extends over 15 amino acids. Looked up from germline, CDR1 is SQVTM and CDR2 is ANQGSEA. The CDR3 loop is CSVDKGGAFWTEAFF.

The rearrangement links TRBV4-1 to TRBJ1-1; the TCRdb call, TRBD1, lacks DNA for checking. Germline CDR1 and CDR2: MGHRA and YSYEKL. CDR3 length equals 16 residues. CDR3 residues: CASSHPRTGGFPEAFF.

The chain uses TRBV20-1 and TRBJ2-3; TCRdb designates TRBD1, a call that cannot be tested without DNA. The germline V gene encodes CDR1 DFQATT and CDR2 SNEGSKA (reference sequence). The CDR3 is 18 residues long. CDR3 amino acids: CSATPWGHGGVRIDTQYF.

This sequence joins TRBV10-3 and TRBJ1-3; the D call of TRBD1 rests on TCRdb alone, since no DNA is present to check it. The CDR3 totals 14 residues. Germline CDR1 is ENHRY and CDR2 is SYGVKD. The chain's CDR3 is CAISAPSSGNTIYF.

This chain joins TRBV7-2 and TRBJ1-1. This CDR3 is 14 amino acids long. CDR1 and CDR2 (germline): SGHTA, FQGNSA. The CDR3 spells CASSIDGVGTEAFF.

V gene TRBV24-1 combines with J gene TRBJ2-1; TCRdb lists TRBD1, though no DNA is available to test this call. The CDR3 contains 14 residues. Germline V gene data show CDR1 as KGHDR and CDR2 as SFDVKD. The CDR3 reads CATSDYDRANEQFF.

This chain connects TRBV11-2 to TRBJ1-1. The CDR3 spans 14 residues. The V gene's germline CDR1 is SGHAT and CDR2 FQNNGV. The CDR3 here is CATSLDGSYTEAFF.

The rearrangement uses TRBV4-1 and TRBJ2-4; TCRdb calls TRBD2, which cannot be checked without DNA. The CDR3 has 14 amino acids. CDR1 and CDR2 (germline): MGHRA, YSYEKL. CDR3 loop: CASSHGREGRIQYF.